This T cell receptor (beta chain) appears in the sequencing data of a study of response to subunit inactivated influenza vaccine. Study results and caveats: The authors suggested that every seasonal influenza vaccination recruits few new T cells.

TCRdb analysed the RT-PCR reads with MiXCR anew, one entry per CDR3 protein. Of some 480,000 distinct CDR3 sequences in the sample, 10% to 11% were seen once. About this clonotype itself: Antigen: not known.

The CDR3 totals 13 residues. The germline V and J ends were trimmed by 2 bases and 5 bases, with 6 bases remaining between them. The rearrangement links TRBV12-3 or TRBV12-4 to TRBJ2-2, with no clear D. The sample here was PBMCs from blood, taken more than 35 days after vaccination. This TCR derives from a man in his fifties or sixties who received an inactivated influenza vaccine. CDR3 nucleotides: TGTGCCAGCAGTTTACGGCTAACCGGGGAGCTGTTTTTT. This gives the protein CASSLRLTGELFF.